The 2 T cell receptor beta chains below come from one sample, sequenced in a study of metastatic and nonmetastatic thyroid tumors. TCRdb re-called the PCR reads with MiXCR. The sample lists around 12,000 clones, 12% occurring once. Until they underwent thyroid surgery, no patient had received any treatment. The sample was blood. Receptors originate from a female donor with papillary thyroid cancer or a benign thyroid nodule (not recorded which). Some clones in this sample may be carry-over from other donors' samples.

This clone was detected ten times or more. The V and J genes are TRBV28 and TRBJ1-2; D perhaps matches TRBD1 (6 bases). V dropped 2 bases and J dropped 6 bases, with 13 bases sitting between them. Per the germline V gene, CDR1 is MDHEN and CDR2 is SYDVKM. This CDR3 spans 14 amino acids. The CDR3 nucleotides are TGTGCCAGCAGTTTAACAGGGAGCTTGAATGGCTACACCTTC. It codes for CASSLTGSLNGYTF.

This clone was found many times. The V call is TRBV28, the J call TRBJ2-5; 12 positions match TRBD2. Germline V gives CDR1 MDHEN, CDR2 SYDVKM. Unmatched junction bases numbered 10, after V lost 4 bases and J lost 13 bases. The CDR3 has 14 amino acids. The CDR3 loop reads CASSSGLAGVLVYF. The CDR3 DNA is TGTGCCAGCAGTTCGGGACTAGCGGGCGTACTAGTGTACTTC.